A selection of T cell receptor beta chains follows, all from one sample in a study of T cell responses to AZD1222 COVID-19 vaccine. Produced via immunoSEQ multiplex PCR; TCRdb's table is partial and in-frame only. Among 120,000 to 150,000 clones listed, about 91% were seen once. The sequencing used peripheral blood, collected on day 0 of AZD1222 vaccination. The receptors derive from an adult in good health. Each CDR3 is given without its conserved first and last residue. The D gene is left open where the match is weak.

j_call: TRBJ1-4
d_call: .
v_call: TRBV28
cdr3_length: 12
cdr3_aa: ASRPGQLNEKLF

j_call: TRBJ2-1
d_call: .
v_call: TRBV7-3
cdr3_length: 11
cdr3_aa: ASSLNSGNEQF

j_call: TRBJ1-5
d_call: .
v_call: TRBV6-5
cdr3_length: 13
cdr3_aa: ASSIGPGHQQPQH

j_call: TRBJ1-4
d_call: .
v_call: TRBV13
cdr3_length: 15
cdr3_aa: ASSLSRTPRVMEKLF

j_call: TRBJ1-1
d_call: .
v_call: TRBV28
cdr3_length: 14
cdr3_aa: ASSLLAGPKNTEAF

j_call: TRBJ2-7
d_call: .
v_call: TRBV27
cdr3_length: 11
cdr3_aa: ASSPRGGSEQY

j_call: TRBJ1-1
d_call: .
v_call: TRBV2
cdr3_length: 12
cdr3_aa: ASSELDRASEAF

j_call: TRBJ2-3
d_call: .
v_call: TRBV5-6
cdr3_length: 11
cdr3_aa: ASSLPHQDTQY

j_call: TRBJ1-5
d_call: .
v_call: TRBV19
cdr3_length: 12
cdr3_aa: ASSRDVNNQPQH

j_call: TRBJ2-2
d_call: .
v_call: TRBV5-1
cdr3_length: 12
cdr3_aa: ASIPTLNTGELF

j_call: TRBJ2-5
d_call: TRBD2
v_call: TRBV7-9
cdr3_length: 15
cdr3_aa: ASSPGLAGGGEETQY

j_call: TRBJ1-2
d_call: .
v_call: TRBV5-6
cdr3_length: 11
cdr3_aa: ASSVDRLYGYT

j_call: TRBJ1-2
d_call: TRBD1
v_call: TRBV6-5
cdr3_length: 11
cdr3_aa: ASTIRQGRGYT

j_call: TRBJ2-1
d_call: .
v_call: TRBV4-1
cdr3_length: 8
cdr3_aa: ASHRDEQF

j_call: TRBJ1-3
d_call: .
v_call: TRBV19
cdr3_length: 13
cdr3_aa: ASSIFQRVGNTIY

j_call: TRBJ1-1
d_call: TRBD1
v_call: TRBV3-1/TRBV3-2
cdr3_length: 14
cdr3_aa: ASSPGAGTGRTEAF

j_call: TRBJ2-7
d_call: .
v_call: TRBV12-2
cdr3_length: 8
cdr3_aa: ASRQDEQY

j_call: TRBJ2-7
d_call: .
v_call: TRBV24-1
cdr3_length: 10
cdr3_aa: ATSDKGYEQY

j_call: TRBJ2-7
d_call: .
v_call: TRBV4-3
cdr3_length: 12
cdr3_aa: ASSLGGPGHEQY

j_call: TRBJ2-7
d_call: TRBD1
v_call: TRBV29-1
cdr3_length: 10
cdr3_aa: SARDRGYEQY

j_call: TRBJ2-3
d_call: .
v_call: TRBV9
cdr3_length: 13
cdr3_aa: ASSPPGLYTDTQY

j_call: TRBJ2-7
d_call: .
v_call: TRBV30
cdr3_length: 9
cdr3_aa: AWSFLDEQY

j_call: TRBJ1-5
d_call: .
v_call: TRBV7-2
cdr3_length: 10
cdr3_aa: ASSGAYQPQH

j_call: TRBJ1-6
d_call: TRBD1
v_call: TRBV27
cdr3_length: 13
cdr3_aa: ASSSRGTGVSPLH

j_call: TRBJ1-2
d_call: .
v_call: TRBV12-3/TRBV12-4
cdr3_length: 11
cdr3_aa: ASSLTRSSGYT

j_call: TRBJ1-5
d_call: .
v_call: TRBV28
cdr3_length: 11
cdr3_aa: ASKLYSNQPQH